This T cell receptor beta chain was identified during a study of blood T cell repertoires in COVID-19. There are 16 residues in the CDR3. Germline assignment: CDR1 SGHTA and CDR2 FQGTGA. V shed 5 bases, J shed 5 bases, and the junction held 11 bases outside the gene matches. TCRdb's table, derived via immunoSEQ multiplex PCR, lists solely in-frame clones and lacks some. The sample includes some 200,000 clones, approximately 85% seen only once; the top ten take roughly 10%. The sample taken for sequencing was PBMCs or T cells enriched from blood (not recorded which). This sequence originates from a man in his forties who had recovered from COVID-19. The chain combines TRBV7-3 with TRBJ2-2; 7 bases line up with TRBD2. CDR3 protein: CASSPMAGAGTGELFF. The CDR3 DNA is TGTGCCAGCAGCCCCATGGCGGGAGCGGGAACCGGGGAGCTGTTTTTT.